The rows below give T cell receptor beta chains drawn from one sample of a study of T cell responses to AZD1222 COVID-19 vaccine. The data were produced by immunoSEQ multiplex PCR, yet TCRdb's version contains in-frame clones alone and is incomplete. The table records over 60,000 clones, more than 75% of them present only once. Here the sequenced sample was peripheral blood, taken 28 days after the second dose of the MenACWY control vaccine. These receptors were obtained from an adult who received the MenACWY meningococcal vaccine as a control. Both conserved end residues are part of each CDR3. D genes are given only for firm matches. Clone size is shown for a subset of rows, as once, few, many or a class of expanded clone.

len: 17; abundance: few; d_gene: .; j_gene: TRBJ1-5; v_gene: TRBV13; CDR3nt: TGTGCCAGCGACCGCCTTAACAGGGAGTCGGGCAATCAGCCCCAGCATTTT; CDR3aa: CASDRLNRESGNQPQHF
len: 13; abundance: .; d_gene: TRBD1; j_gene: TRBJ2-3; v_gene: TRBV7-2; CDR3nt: TGTGCCAGCAGACCAGGGGGAACAGATACGCAGTATTTT; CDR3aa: CASRPGGTDTQYF
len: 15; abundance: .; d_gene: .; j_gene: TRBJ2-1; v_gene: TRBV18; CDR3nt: TGTGCCAGCTCAAATGATAAGGGGACCTACAATGAGCAGTTCTTC; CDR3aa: CASSNDKGTYNEQFF
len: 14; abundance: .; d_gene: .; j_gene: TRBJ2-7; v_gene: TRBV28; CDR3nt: TGTGCCAGCAGTTTTTTCGACCTCTCCTACGAGCAGTACTTC; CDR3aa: CASSFFDLSYEQYF
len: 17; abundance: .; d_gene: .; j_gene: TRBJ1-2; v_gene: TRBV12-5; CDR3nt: TGTGCTAGTGGTTTGGTCTCCTGGGGGGTTACGAACTATGGCTACACCTTC; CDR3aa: CASGLVSWGVTNYGYTF
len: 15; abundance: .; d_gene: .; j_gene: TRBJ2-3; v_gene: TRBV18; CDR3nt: TGTGCCAGCTCACCACCATCCACCCTCACAGATACGCAGTATTTT; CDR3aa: CASSPPSTLTDTQYF
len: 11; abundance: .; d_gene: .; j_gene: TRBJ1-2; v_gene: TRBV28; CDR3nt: TGTGCCAGCAGAGGACAGTTTGGCTACACCTTC; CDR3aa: CASRGQFGYTF
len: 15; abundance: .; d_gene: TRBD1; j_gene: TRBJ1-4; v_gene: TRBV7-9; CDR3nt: TGTGCCAGCAGCGCAAACAGGGGCGTTAATGAAAAACTGTTTTTT; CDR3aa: CASSANRGVNEKLFF
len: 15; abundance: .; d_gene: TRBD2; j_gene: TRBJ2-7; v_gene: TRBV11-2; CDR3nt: TGTGCCGGCATCAGGACTAGCGGGAGCACCTACGAGCAGTACTTC; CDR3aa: CAGIRTSGSTYEQYF
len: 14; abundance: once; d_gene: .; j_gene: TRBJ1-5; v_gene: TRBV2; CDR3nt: TGTGCCAGCAGCCTACAGGGTGGGGGGCAGCCCCAGCATTTT; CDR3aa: CASSLQGGGQPQHF
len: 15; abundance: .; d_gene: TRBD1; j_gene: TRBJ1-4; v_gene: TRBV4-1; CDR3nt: TGCGCCAGCAGAGGGGGCCTCCCCTTAGAGGAAAAACTGTTTTTT; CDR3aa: CASRGGLPLEEKLFF
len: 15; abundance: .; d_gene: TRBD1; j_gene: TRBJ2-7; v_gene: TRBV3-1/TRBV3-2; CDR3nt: TGTGCCAGCAGCCAAGAAGAGGGGGCGCATTACGAGCAGTACTTC; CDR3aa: CASSQEEGAHYEQYF
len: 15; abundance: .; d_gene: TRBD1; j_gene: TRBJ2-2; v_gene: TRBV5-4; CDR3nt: TGTGCCAGCAGCGCCCGGGACAGGGTTACCGGGGAGCTGTTTTTT; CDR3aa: CASSARDRVTGELFF
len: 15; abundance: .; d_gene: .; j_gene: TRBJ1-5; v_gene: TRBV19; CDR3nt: TGTGCCAGTAGTATCTTAGGGGGGAACAATCAGCCCCAGCATTTT; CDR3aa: CASSILGGNNQPQHF
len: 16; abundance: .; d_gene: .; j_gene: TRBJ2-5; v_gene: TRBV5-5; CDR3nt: TGTGCCAGCAGCTTAGGTGCGCCCCTGAGGCTGGAGACCCAGTACTTC; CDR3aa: CASSLGAPLRLETQYF
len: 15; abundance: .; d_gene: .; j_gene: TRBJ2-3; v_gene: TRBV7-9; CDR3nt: TGTGCCAGCAGTTCCGAGTTGGATGGCACAGATACGCAGTATTTT; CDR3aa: CASSSELDGTDTQYF
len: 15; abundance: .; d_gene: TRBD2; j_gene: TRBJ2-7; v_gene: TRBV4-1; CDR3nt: TGCGCCAGCAGCCCCCGTGCTAGCGGCACCTACGAGCAGTACTTC; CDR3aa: CASSPRASGTYEQYF
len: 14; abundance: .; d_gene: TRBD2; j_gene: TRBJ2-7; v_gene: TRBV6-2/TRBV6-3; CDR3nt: TGTGCCAGCAGTGGACTAGCGGGAGCCTACGAGCAGTACTTC; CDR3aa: CASSGLAGAYEQYF
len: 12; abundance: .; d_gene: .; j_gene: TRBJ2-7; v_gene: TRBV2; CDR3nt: TGTGCCAGCAGTGCATTATTGAGCGAGCAGTACTTC; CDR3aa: CASSALLSEQYF
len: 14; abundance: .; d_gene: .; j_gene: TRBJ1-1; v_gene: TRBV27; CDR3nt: TGTGCCAGCAGGACAACCCGAGGGGGTACTGAAGCTTTCTTT; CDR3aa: CASRTTRGGTEAFF
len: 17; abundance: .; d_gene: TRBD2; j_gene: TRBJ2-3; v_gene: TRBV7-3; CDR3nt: TGTGCCAGCAGCTTGGGACTAGCGGGGGGTGTCACAGATACGCAGTATTTT; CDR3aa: CASSLGLAGGVTDTQYF
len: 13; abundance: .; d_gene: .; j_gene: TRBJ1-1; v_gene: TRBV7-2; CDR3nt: TGTGCCAGCAGCAGTACAGAGAACACTGAAGCTTTCTTT; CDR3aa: CASSSTENTEAFF
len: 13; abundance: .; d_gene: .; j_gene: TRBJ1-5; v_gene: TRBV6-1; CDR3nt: TGTGCCAGCAGTGAAGCGGAGGCAAGGAAACGGCATTTT; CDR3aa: CASSEAEARKRHF
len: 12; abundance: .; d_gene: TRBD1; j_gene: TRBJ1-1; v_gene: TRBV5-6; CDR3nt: TGTGCCAGCAGCTCAGACAGGGGACGAGCTTTCTTT; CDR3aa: CASSSDRGRAFF
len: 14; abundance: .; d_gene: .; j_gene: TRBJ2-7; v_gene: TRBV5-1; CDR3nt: TGCGCCAGCGGTCCGGCAGGGCTGACCTACGAGCAGTACTTC; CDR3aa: CASGPAGLTYEQYF
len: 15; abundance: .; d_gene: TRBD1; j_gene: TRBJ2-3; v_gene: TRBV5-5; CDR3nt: TGTGCCAGCAGCCTGCTAGACAGGGTCACAGATACGCAGTATTTT; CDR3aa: CASSLLDRVTDTQYF
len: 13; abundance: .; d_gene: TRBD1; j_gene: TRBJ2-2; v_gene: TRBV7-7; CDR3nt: TGTGCCAGCAGCGATCCGGGACAGGGGGTGATGTTTTTT; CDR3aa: CASSDPGQGVMFF
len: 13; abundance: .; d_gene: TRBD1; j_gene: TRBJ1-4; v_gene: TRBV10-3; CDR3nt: TGTGCCTCTTCGGACAGGGCGGAAGAAAAACTGTTTTTT; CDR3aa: CASSDRAEEKLFF
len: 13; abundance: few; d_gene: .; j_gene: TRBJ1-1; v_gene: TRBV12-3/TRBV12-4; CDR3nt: TGTGCCAGCAGCCCCAATGAGCTTACTGAAGCTTTCTTT; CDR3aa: CASSPNELTEAFF
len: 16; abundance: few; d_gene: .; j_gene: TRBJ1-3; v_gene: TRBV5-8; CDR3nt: TGTGCCAGCAGCTTCGACTTCGATGACTCTGGAAACACCATATATTTT; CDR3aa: CASSFDFDDSGNTIYF
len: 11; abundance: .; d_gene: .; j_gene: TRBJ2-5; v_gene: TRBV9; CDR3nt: TGTGCCACGTCCACGGGAGAGACCCAGTACTTC; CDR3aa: CATSTGETQYF
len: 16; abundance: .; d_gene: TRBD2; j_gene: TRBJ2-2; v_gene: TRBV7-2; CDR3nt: TGTGCCAGCAGCTTAAGGGCTAGCGGGAGTGACGGGGAGCTGTTTTTT; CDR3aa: CASSLRASGSDGELFF
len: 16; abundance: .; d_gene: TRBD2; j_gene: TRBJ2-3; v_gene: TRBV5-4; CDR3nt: TGTGCCAGCAGCCCCGGCGGGCGGGGGACCCCAGATACGCAGTATTTT; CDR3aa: CASSPGGRGTPDTQYF
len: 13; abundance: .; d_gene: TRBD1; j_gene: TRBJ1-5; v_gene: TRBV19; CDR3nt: TGTGCCAGTAGCGGGACAGCTAATCAGCCCCAGCATTTT; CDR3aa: CASSGTANQPQHF
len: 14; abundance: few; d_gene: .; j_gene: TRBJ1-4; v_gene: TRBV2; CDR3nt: TGTGCCAGCAGGGAGCTCACGTCTAATGAAAAACTGTTTTTT; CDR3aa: CASRELTSNEKLFF
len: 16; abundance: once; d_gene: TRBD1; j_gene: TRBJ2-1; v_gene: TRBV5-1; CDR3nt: TGCGCCAGCAGCCCGGGGACAGGAGGCTCCTACAATGAGCAGTTCTTC; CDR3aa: CASSPGTGGSYNEQFF
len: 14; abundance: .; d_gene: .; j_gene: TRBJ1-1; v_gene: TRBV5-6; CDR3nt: TGTGCCAGCAGCAAGGGACATCCTCCGACTGAAGCTTTCTTT; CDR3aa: CASSKGHPPTEAFF
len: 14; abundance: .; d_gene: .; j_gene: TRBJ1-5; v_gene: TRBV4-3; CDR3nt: TGCGCCAGCAGCCAACTGGGGCCCAATCAGCCCCAGCATTTT; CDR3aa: CASSQLGPNQPQHF
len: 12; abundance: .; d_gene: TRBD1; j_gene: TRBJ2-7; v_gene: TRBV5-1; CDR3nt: TGCGCCAGCAGCTGGGACAGCTACGAGCAGTACTTC; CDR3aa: CASSWDSYEQYF
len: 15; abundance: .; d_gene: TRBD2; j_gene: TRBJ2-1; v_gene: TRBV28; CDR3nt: TGTGCCAGCAGTTCGAGCGGGAGGGTTCACAATGAGCAGTTCTTC; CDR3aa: CASSSSGRVHNEQFF
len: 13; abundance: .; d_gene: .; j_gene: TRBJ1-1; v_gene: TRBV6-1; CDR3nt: TGTGCCAGCAGTGACAGACGGAACACTGAAGCTTTCTTT; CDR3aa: CASSDRRNTEAFF
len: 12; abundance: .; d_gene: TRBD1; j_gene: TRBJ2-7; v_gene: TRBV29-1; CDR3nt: TGCAGCGCAACCCTACAGGGGGTCGAGCAGTACTTC; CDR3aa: CSATLQGVEQYF
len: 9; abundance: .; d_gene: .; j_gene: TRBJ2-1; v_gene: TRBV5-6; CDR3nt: TGTGCCAGCAGCCGTGAGCAGTTCTTC; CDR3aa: CASSREQFF
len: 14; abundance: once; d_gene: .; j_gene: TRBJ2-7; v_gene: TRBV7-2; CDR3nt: TGTGCCAGCAGCTTAGTTCCAGAATCCTACGAGCAGTACTTC; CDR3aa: CASSLVPESYEQYF
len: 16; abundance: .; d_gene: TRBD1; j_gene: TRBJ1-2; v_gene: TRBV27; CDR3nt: TGTGCCAGCAGTTTATCTGAGGGACAGGGGTTTTGGGGCTACACCTTC; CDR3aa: CASSLSEGQGFWGYTF